A selection of T cell receptor beta chains follows, all from one sample in a study of cytomegalovirus exposure and HLA in healthy donors. Generated by immunoSEQ multiplex PCR, the TCRdb table keeps only in-frame clones and is missing some. The sample includes 150,000 to 200,000 clones, around 75% seen only once; the top ten take less than 6%. Sequences were obtained from PBMCs. These receptors were taken from a woman aged 25-40 years in good health and CMV-seropositive. Both conserved end residues are part of each CDR3. A D gene is named only where the DNA matches it firmly. Clone sizes are given selectively: once, few, many, or a class where the clone is expanded.

cdr3_length j_call d_call v_call clone_size cdr3_nt cdr3_aa
14 TRBJ2-1 TRBD2 TRBV2 . TGTGCCAGCAGGCGGACTAGCGGGTACAATGAGCAGTTCTTC CASRRTSGYNEQFF
17 TRBJ1-4 . TRBV18 . TGTGCCAGCTCACCACTCCCAAGGGGTGCAACTAATGAAAAACTGTTTTTT CASSPLPRGATNEKLFF
13 TRBJ2-7 TRBD1 TRBV27 . TGTGCCAGCGCGACAGGGGCGGGTTACGAGCAGTACTTC CASATGAGYEQYF
14 TRBJ2-7 . TRBV15 once TGTGCCACCAGCGACGGCCAGGGTGACTACGAGCAGTACTTC CATSDGQGDYEQYF
16 TRBJ2-7 TRBD2 TRBV2 . TGTGCCAGCACGGGACTAGCGGGCCGGGCCGCCTACGAGCAGTACTTC CASTGLAGRAAYEQYF
15 TRBJ2-5 TRBD1 TRBV10-1 . TGCGCCAGCAGCCCTAAGACAGGGGCGGGTGAGACCCAGTACTTC CASSPKTGAGETQYF
18 TRBJ2-7 TRBD1 TRBV9 . TGTGCCAGCAGCGCTTCCCCCGGGACAGCGACACGATTTTACGAGCAGTACTTC CASSASPGTATRFYEQYF
14 TRBJ1-2 TRBD1 TRBV7-9 . TGTGCCAGCAGCCTTGACCGGGACAGGGATGGCTACACCTTC CASSLDRDRDGYTF
15 TRBJ1-2 . TRBV2 . TGTGCCACCCTTCCCACCCCCAGGGCGGACTATGGCTACACCTTC CATLPTPRADYGYTF
15 TRBJ2-5 TRBD1 TRBV10-3 . TGTGCCATCAGTGAGCCGACGACAGGGAAAGAGACCCAGTACTTC CAISEPTTGKETQYF
13 TRBJ1-1 . TRBV6-1 few TGTGCCAGCACAAGGACAGTGAACACTGAAGCTTTCTTT CASTRTVNTEAFF
17 TRBJ2-1 TRBD2 TRBV9 few TGTGCCAGCAGCGTAGTTGCTAGCGGGATTTCCTACAATGAGCAGTTCTTC CASSVVASGISYNEQFF
18 TRBJ2-3 TRBD2 TRBV7-2 few TGTGCCAGCAGCTTACGGATTAGCGGGGGGGCCAGGACAGATACGCAGTATTTT CASSLRISGGARTDTQYF
13 TRBJ1-1 TRBD1 TRBV5-4 . TGTGCCAGCACCGACAGGGTCCACACTGAAGCTTTCTTT CASTDRVHTEAFF
16 TRBJ2-5 . TRBV4-1 . TGCGCCAGCAGCCAAGGGGGGGTAAGGAACCAAGAGACCCAGTACTTC CASSQGGVRNQETQYF
14 TRBJ1-5 . TRBV19 . TGTGCCAGTAGTATAATCGGAGGCAATCAGCCCCAGCATTTT CASSIIGGNQPQHF
17 TRBJ2-1 . TRBV29-1 . TGCAGCGTTGAAGGGCAGGGGCGGATTAGCTCCTACAATGAGCAGTTCTTC CSVEGQGRISSYNEQFF
15 TRBJ2-7 . TRBV7-2 . TGTGCCAGCAGCCTAAATGCGGGACCGTACTACGAGCAGTACTTC CASSLNAGPYYEQYF
10 TRBJ1-2 . TRBV4-2 . TGTGCCAGCAGCCACGATGGCTACACCTTC CASSHDGYTF
14 TRBJ2-7 TRBD2 TRBV14 . TGTGCCAGCAGCGTATCTAGCGGGTGGTACGAGCAGTACTTC CASSVSSGWYEQYF
15 TRBJ2-5 . TRBV6-1 . TGTGCCAGCAGTGAAGGGTTGGCCAATGGAGAGACCCAGTACTTC CASSEGLANGETQYF
13 TRBJ1-1 . TRBV5-6 . TGTGCCAGCAGCTATGGCCTCAACACTGAAGCTTTCTTT CASSYGLNTEAFF
15 TRBJ1-1 TRBD1 TRBV6-1 . TGTGCCAGCAGTCCGGCGGGACAGGTCAACACTGAAGCTTTCTTT CASSPAGQVNTEAFF
14 TRBJ1-2 . TRBV18 . TGTGCCAGCTCACCAAAGACAGGATCCATTAGCTACACCTTC CASSPKTGSISYTF
16 TRBJ1-2 TRBD1 TRBV18 . TGTGCCAGCTCACCGACAGGGGAGAACTCTAACTATGGCTACACCTTC CASSPTGENSNYGYTF
14 TRBJ1-3 . TRBV29-1 . TGCAGCGCAATGACAGGATTCTCTGGAAACACCATATATTTT CSAMTGFSGNTIYF
15 TRBJ1-2 TRBD1 TRBV2 once TGTGCCAGCAGAGGGGGATGGGGACAGATCGCACGACACACCTTC CASRGGWGQIARHTF
15 TRBJ2-7 TRBD2 TRBV27 once TGTGCCAGCAGTTTCGGCTCGGGGGGCTCCTACGAGCAGTACTTC CASSFGSGGSYEQYF
14 TRBJ1-5 . TRBV15 . TGTGCCACCAGCAGAGACGGTAGCCTTTCGCCCCAGCATTTT CATSRDGSLSPQHF
15 TRBJ2-7 TRBD2 TRBV13 once TGTGCCAGCAGCTCTCCCTCTAGCGGGAGTTACGAGCAGTACTTC CASSSPSSGSYEQYF
13 TRBJ1-2 TRBD1 TRBV5-1 . TGCGCCAGCAGCCGTACCCCCCGACAGGGTTTGACCTTC CASSRTPRQGLTF
13 TRBJ1-1 TRBD1 TRBV6-5 . TGTGCCAGCAAGGACAGGGTGAACACTGAAGCTTTCTTT CASKDRVNTEAFF
15 TRBJ2-5 . TRBV7-9 . TGTGCCAGCAGCTTATTGACGGGGGACCAAGAGACCCAGTACTTC CASSLLTGDQETQYF
16 TRBJ2-3 . TRBV7-6 . TGTGCCAGCAGCTTAAATCTGGGGGCGCGAGCAGATACGCAGTATTTT CASSLNLGARADTQYF
19 TRBJ2-1 TRBD2 TRBV27 . TGTGCCAGCAGTTGGGGGACATTAGCGGGAGGGACGCGTTACAATGAGCAGTTCTTC CASSWGTLAGGTRYNEQFF
17 TRBJ2-3 TRBD1 TRBV5-1 once TGCGCCAGCAGCCCTAGGGACAGTGCATTTAGCACAGATACGCAGTATTTT CASSPRDSAFSTDTQYF
12 TRBJ1-6 . TRBV5-6 . TGTGCCAGCAGCTTGAGCGGCTCACCCCTCCACTTT CASSLSGSPLHF
11 TRBJ2-2 . TRBV5-6 . TGTGCCAGCGAGCAAACCGGGGAGCTGTTTTTT CASEQTGELFF
18 TRBJ2-7 . TRBV9 . TGTGCCAGCAGCGTAAACCCTCTTGGGACTTTAGATACGTTAGGGCAGTACTTC CASSVNPLGTLDTLGQYF
15 TRBJ2-7 TRBD2 TRBV7-2 many TGTGCCAGCAGCTCAGGACTAGCGCCACACGACGAGCAGTACTTC CASSSGLAPHDEQYF
16 TRBJ2-1 TRBD2 TRBV9 few TGTGCCAGCAGCGTGGGGGGGGAGCTAACTTACAATGAGCAGTTCTTC CASSVGGELTYNEQFF
17 TRBJ2-1 TRBD2 TRBV27 . TGTGCCAGCAGTTTCAGGGATAGACGGGAGGGTAAATATGAGCAGTTCTTC CASSFRDRREGKYEQFF
15 TRBJ2-2 TRBD1 TRBV11-3 once TGTGCCAGCAGCCCCTGGGACAGGGACACCGGGGAGCTGTTTTTT CASSPWDRDTGELFF
15 TRBJ1-2 TRBD1 TRBV27 . TGTGCCAGCAGTTTGACAGGGGCCCCCCTATTAGGCTACACCTTC CASSLTGAPLLGYTF
12 TRBJ2-3 . TRBV7-3 . TGTGCCAGCAGCGCTTCGCGAGATACGCAGTATTTT CASSASRDTQYF
14 TRBJ2-7 . TRBV7-2 . TGTGCCAGCAGCCTCCAAGAGGTCTCCTACGAGCAGTACTTC CASSLQEVSYEQYF
14 TRBJ1-4 TRBD1 TRBV29-1 . TGCAGCGTTGATATGTCAGGGGGAGGTGAAAAACTGTTTTTT CSVDMSGGGEKLFF
18 TRBJ2-6 . TRBV19 many TGTGCCAGTGACCGTCCGGGTAGAGGATCTTCTGGGGCCAACGTCCTGACTTTC CASDRPGRGSSGANVLTF
18 TRBJ1-2 TRBD1 TRBV7-2 . TGTGCCAGCAGCTTTTCACGGCAAGGGACGGGACAGGCCTATGGCTACACCTTC CASSFSRQGTGQAYGYTF
14 TRBJ2-7 . TRBV7-8 . TGTGCCAGCAGCTTAGGGACAAGTGCCTTCGAGCAGTACTTC CASSLGTSAFEQYF
15 TRBJ2-1 TRBD2 TRBV5-1 once TGCGCCAGCGGACGTGCGGGAGGGCCCTACAATGAGCAGTTCTTC CASGRAGGPYNEQFF